The subject of this entry is one TCR beta chain. Other DNA sequences in this sample translate to the same CDR3. Losses at the gene ends were 4 bases for V and 2 bases for J; bases not matched to a gene: 0. CDR3 length equals 13 residues. Germline V gene lookup returns CDR1 MDHEN and CDR2 SYDVKM. This specimen comes from a study of blood T cell repertoires in COVID-19. Libraries were prepared by immunoSEQ multiplex PCR; TCRdb keeps only in-frame clonotypes and omits some of them. Altogether more than 250,000 clones are present, roughly 86% being singletons, with the ten largest covering 1.5% to 2%. The source of this sequence is a woman in her forties or fifties with acute or convalescent COVID-19. The J gene is TRBJ2-7, the V gene TRBV28; 9 nucleotides agree with TRBD1. The sample consisted of peripheral blood. CDR3 sequence: CASSWTGAYEQYF. DNA of the CDR3: TGTGCCAGCAGTTGGACAGGGGCCTACGAGCAGTACTTC.